This T cell receptor (beta chain) was retrieved from a study of shared clonotypes between healthy human individuals. TCRdb's table, derived via immunoSEQ multiplex PCR, lists solely in-frame clones and lacks some. The table includes approximately 2.3 million clones, 85% to 95% detected once. Per germline, CDR1 MNHEY and CDR2 SMNVEV (reference sequence). The CDR3 runs 14 residues. The V end lost 6 bases, the J end lost 2 bases, and 13 bases lay between the germline ends. The V gene is TRBV27, the J gene TRBJ2-5; perhaps TRBD1 as D (5 bases). The sequenced sample consisted of naive CD4+ T cells from PBMCs. Subset noted: CD45RA+ positively selected. The TCR comes from a man younger than 35 in good health. Some clones in this sample may be carry-over from other donors' samples. This CDR3 is CASRVQGAQETQYF. In DNA form, the CDR3 reads TGTGCCAGCAGAGTACAAGGGGCTCAAGAGACCCAGTACTTC.